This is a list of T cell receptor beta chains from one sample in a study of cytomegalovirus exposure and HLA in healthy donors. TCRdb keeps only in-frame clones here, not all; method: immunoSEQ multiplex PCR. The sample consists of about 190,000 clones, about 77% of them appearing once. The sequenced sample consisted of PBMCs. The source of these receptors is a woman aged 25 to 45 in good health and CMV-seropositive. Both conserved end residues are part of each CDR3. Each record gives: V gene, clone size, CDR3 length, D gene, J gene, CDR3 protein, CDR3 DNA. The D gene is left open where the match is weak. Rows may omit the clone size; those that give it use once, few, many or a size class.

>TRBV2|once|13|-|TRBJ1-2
CASRGEGYYGYTF
TGTGCCAGCAGGGGGGAGGGGTACTATGGCTACACCTTC
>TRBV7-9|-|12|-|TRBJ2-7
CSSSFAAYEQYF
TGTTCCAGCAGCTTTGCAGCCTACGAGCAGTACTTC
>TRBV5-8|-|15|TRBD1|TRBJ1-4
CASSASGTGYEKLFF
TGTGCCAGCAGCGCATCCGGGACAGGGTATGAAAAACTGTTTTTT
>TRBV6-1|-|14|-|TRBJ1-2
CASSAGRDNYGYTF
TGTGCCAGCAGTGCGGGTCGTGATAACTATGGCTACACCTTC
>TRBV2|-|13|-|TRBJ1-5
CASSKGSYQPQHF
TGTGCCAGCTCCAAGGGGTCCTATCAGCCCCAGCATTTT
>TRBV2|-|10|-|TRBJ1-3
CASSGQTIYF
TGTGCCAGCAGCGGACAGACCATATATTTT
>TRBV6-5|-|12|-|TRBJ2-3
CASSYGAEAQYF
TGTGCCAGCAGTTACGGAGCCGAGGCGCAGTATTTT
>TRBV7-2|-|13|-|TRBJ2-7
CASSRGPSYEQYF
TGTGCCAGCAGCCGCGGGCCTTCCTACGAGCAGTACTTC
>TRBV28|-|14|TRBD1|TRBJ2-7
CASSSGQGPYEQYF
TGTGCCAGCAGTTCAGGACAGGGCCCCTACGAGCAGTACTTC
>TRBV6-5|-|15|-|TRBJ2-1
CASSYGRGLYNEQFF
TGTGCCAGCAGTTACGGCAGGGGCCTATACAATGAGCAGTTCTTC
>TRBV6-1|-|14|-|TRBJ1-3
CASSPELSGNTIYF
TGTGCCAGCAGCCCCGAGCTCTCTGGAAACACCATATATTTT
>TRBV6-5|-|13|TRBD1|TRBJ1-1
CASRRGQGEKAFF
TGTGCCAGCAGAAGAGGACAGGGGGAAAAAGCTTTCTTT
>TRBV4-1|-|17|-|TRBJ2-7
CASSQEAPGYSSYEQYF
TGCGCCAGCAGCCAAGAGGCGCCAGGTTATAGCTCCTACGAGCAGTACTTC
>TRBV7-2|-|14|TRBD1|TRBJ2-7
CASSPTGTGSEQYF
TGTGCCAGCAGCCCGACCGGGACAGGGTCCGAGCAGTACTTC
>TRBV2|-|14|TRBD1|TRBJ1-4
CASYRDRGNEKLFF
TGTGCCAGCTACCGGGACAGGGGAAATGAAAAACTGTTTTTT
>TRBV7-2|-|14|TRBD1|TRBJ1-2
CASSFSTGDYGYTF
TGTGCCAGCAGCTTTTCAACAGGGGACTATGGCTACACCTTC
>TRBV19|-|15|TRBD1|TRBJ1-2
CASSPPDRGDYGYTF
TGTGCCAGTAGTCCCCCGGACAGGGGGGATTATGGCTACACCTTC
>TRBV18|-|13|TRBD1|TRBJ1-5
CATNQGVNQPQHF
TGTGCCACGAATCAGGGGGTCAATCAGCCCCAGCATTTT
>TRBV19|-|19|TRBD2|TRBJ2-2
CASSPLRGGRAVNTGELFF
TGTGCCAGTAGCCCATTGCGGGGCGGGAGGGCCGTCAACACCGGGGAGCTGTTTTTT
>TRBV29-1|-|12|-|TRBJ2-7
CSVLGLSYEQYF
TGCAGCGTCCTAGGACTCTCCTACGAGCAGTACTTC
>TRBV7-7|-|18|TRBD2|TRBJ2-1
CASSLGLAGRTTYNEQFF
TGTGCCAGCAGCTTAGGACTAGCGGGTAGGACCACCTACAATGAGCAGTTCTTC
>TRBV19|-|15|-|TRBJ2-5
CASSIILQGPETQYF
TGTGCCAGTAGTATCATTCTGCAGGGTCCGGAGACCCAGTACTTC
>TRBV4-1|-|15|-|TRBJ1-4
CASSQDRVTSEKLFF
TGCGCCAGCAGCCAAGACAGGGTGACGAGTGAAAAACTGTTTTTT
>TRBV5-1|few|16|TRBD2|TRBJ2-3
CASSAPSGTVADTQYF
TGCGCCAGCAGCGCCCCTAGCGGGACGGTGGCAGATACGCAGTATTTT